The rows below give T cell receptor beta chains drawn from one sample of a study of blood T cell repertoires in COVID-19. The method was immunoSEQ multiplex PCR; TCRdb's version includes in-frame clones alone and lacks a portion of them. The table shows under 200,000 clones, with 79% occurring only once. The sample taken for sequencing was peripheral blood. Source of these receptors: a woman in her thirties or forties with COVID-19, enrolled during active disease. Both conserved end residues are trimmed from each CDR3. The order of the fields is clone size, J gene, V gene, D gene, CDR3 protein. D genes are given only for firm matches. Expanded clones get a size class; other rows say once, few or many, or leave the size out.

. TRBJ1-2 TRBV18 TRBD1 ASSWDRANYGYT
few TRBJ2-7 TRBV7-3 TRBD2 ASSLGGGAYEQY
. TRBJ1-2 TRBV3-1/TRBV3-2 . ASSQAAGYGYT
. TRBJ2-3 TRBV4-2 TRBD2 ASSPSLAGGTDTQY
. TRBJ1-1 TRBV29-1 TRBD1 SVGDRGSSEAF
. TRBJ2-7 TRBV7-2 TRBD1 ASSLEGTGSEQY
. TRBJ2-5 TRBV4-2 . ASSQDGRETQY
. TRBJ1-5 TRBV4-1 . ASSQEAAGAINQPQH
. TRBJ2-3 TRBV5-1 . ASSLVGLTTDTQY
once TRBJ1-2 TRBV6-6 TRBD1 ASAQRTGAYGYT
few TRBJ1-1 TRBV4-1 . ASSQDWGGIIAEAF
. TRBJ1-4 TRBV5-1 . ASSLPQATATNEKLF
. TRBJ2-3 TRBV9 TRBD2 ASSVALTSEGKTDTQY
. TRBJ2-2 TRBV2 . ASSDRGTFTGELF
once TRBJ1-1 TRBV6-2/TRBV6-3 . ASSLVGGRTEAF
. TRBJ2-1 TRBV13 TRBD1 ASSSGDRGRREQF
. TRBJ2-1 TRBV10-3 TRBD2 AISGVPLAGGNEQF
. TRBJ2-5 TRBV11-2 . ASSRIQGFQETQY
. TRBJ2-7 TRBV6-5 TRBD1 ASSLQGAFQQY
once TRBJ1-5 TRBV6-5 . ASSYREDNQPQH
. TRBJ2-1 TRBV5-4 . ASRIGNTPYNEQF
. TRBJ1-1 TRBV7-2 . ASTLRVNTEAF
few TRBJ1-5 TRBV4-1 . ASSQGQVNQPQH
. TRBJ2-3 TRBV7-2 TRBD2 ASRGYSGSSDTQY
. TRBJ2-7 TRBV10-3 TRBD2 AISAPRGGAYEQY
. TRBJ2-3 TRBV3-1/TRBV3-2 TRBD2 ASSHQTSGGGTDTQY
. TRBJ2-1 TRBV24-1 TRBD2 ATGASGYNEQF
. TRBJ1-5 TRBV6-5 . ASTRGEGQPQH
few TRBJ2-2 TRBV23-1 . ASSQSGQITGELF
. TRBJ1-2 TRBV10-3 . AITGHYGYT
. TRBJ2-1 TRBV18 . ASSPPGAGEQF
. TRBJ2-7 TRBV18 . ASSPETVSYEQY
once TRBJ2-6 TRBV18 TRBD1 ASSPQGQSSGANVLT
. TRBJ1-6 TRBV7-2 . ASSRQRGMSYNSPLH
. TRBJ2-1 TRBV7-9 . ASSLVLVQRVYNEQF
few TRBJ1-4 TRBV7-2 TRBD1 ASSLDRGFGKLF
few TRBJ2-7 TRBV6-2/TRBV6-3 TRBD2 ASSPLSGSASYEQY